Presented here are 26 T cell receptor beta chains from one specimen sequenced in a study of cytomegalovirus exposure and HLA in healthy donors. This PCR relied on a set of 60 Vbeta primers and 13 Jbeta primers. The protocol was immunoSEQ multiplex PCR, while the TCRdb copy is restricted to in-frame clones and leaves out a portion. The table counts about 83,000 clones; 3% to 4.5% lies in the top ten. The sequenced sample consisted of PBMCs. The receptor source for this set is a man younger than 35 in good health and CMV-seropositive.

The chain recombines TRBV10-3 with TRBJ1-2, with D unresolved. Germline assignment: CDR1 ENHRY and CDR2 SYGVKD. V dropped 7 bases and J dropped 4 bases, with 10 bases sitting between them. The CDR3 is 12 residues long. The CDR3 sequence is CAIKRQAYGYTF. The CDR3 DNA sequence: TGTGCCATCAAACGGCAGGCCTATGGCTACACCTTC.

CDR3 DNA sequence: TGTGCCAGCAGTTCCAATCAACTAGCGGAGACCTACGAGCAGTACTTC. As protein: CASSSNQLAETYEQYF. This rearrangement joins TRBV28 to TRBJ2-7; 8 bases are shared with TRBD2. Trimming took 4 bases from V and 2 from J; bases not matched to a gene: 10. This CDR3 spans 16 amino acids. Germline V gene data show CDR1 as MDHEN and CDR2 as SYDVKM.

CDR3: CASSLQGLDYGYTF. CDR3 nucleotide sequence: TGTGCCAGCAGCTTACAGGGATTGGACTATGGCTACACCTTC. V and J are TRBV5-5 and TRBJ1-2, with D maybe TRBD1 (6 bases). Deletions cut 2 bases from V and 3 bases from J, with 11 bases between. This CDR3 has 14 residues. Germline-derived CDR1 and CDR2 are SGHKS and YYEKEE (reference sequence).

The rearrangement uses TRBV4-1 and TRBJ1-2, with 7 bases lining up with TRBD1. This CDR3 contains 14 residues. The V gene's germline CDR1 is MGHRA and CDR2 YSYEKL. Trimming cost V 4 bases and J 2 bases; bases outside gene matches: 4. CDR3 bases: TGCGCCAGCAGCCCGGGGGACAGAAACTATGGCTACACCTTC. It encodes CASSPGDRNYGYTF.

J is TRBJ2-1 and V is TRBV7-2, with 9 bases fitting TRBD1. The CDR3 has 16 amino acids. CDR1 SGHTA and CDR2 FQGNSA come from the germline V gene. Germline trimming cut 5 bases from V and 4 bases from J; bases unmatched to any gene: 9. The CDR3 here is CASSPQGTGLYNEQFF. DNA of the CDR3: TGTGCCAGCAGCCCTCAGGGGACAGGGTTATACAATGAGCAGTTCTTC.

The chain is built from TRBV28 and TRBJ2-1; 10 bases agree with TRBD2. CDR1 MDHEN and CDR2 SYDVKM come from the germline V gene. This CDR3 spans 17 amino acids. The V gene end was trimmed by 8 bases and the J gene end by 0 bases; junction bases not matched to a gene: 10. The CDR3 here is CASSGMASGSSYNEQFF. The CDR3 DNA sequence: TGTGCCAGCTCTGGTATGGCTAGCGGGAGCTCCTACAATGAGCAGTTCTTC.

J is TRBJ1-1 and V is TRBV5-1, with 9 nucleotides matching TRBD1. Trimming at V came to 3 bases and at J to 6 bases, leaving 15 bases not matched to a gene. There are 17 residues in the CDR3. The germline V gene has CDR1 SGHRS and CDR2 YFSETQ. In DNA form, the CDR3 reads TGCGCCAGCAGCTCCCTCGGGACAGGGATTCCCCGGCCTGAAGCTTTCTTT. Protein sequence: CASSSLGTGIPRPEAFF.

Comment on this clone: Other nucleotide sequences from this sample produce the same CDR3. V gene TRBV7-9 combines with J gene TRBJ1-4; D unclear. The CDR3 totals 15 residues. Germline lookup yields CDR1 SEHNR and CDR2 FQNEAQ (reference sequence). V shed 6 bases and J shed 3 bases, with 14 bases lying between them. The CDR3 DNA is TGTGCCAGCAGTCTTTCTGGGCTCTCTAATGAAAAACTGTTTTTT. This sequence encodes CASSLSGLSNEKLFF.

J is TRBJ2-5 and V is TRBV19, with 15 bases aligning to TRBD2. The CDR3 totals 16 residues. With V trimmed by 5 bases and J by 2 bases, 3 bases remained unmatched. CDR1 and CDR2 (germline): LNHDA, SQIVND (reference sequence). The chain's CDR3 is CASSAGTSGGQETQYF. The CDR3 DNA follows: TGTGCCAGTAGTGCAGGGACTAGCGGGGGGCAAGAGACCCAGTACTTC.

The chain is built from TRBV28 and TRBJ1-6; 7 bases match TRBD1. The CDR3 sequence is 15 residues long. V shed 2 bases, J shed 10 bases, and the junction held 8 bases outside the gene matches. Germline V CDR1 and CDR2: MDHEN, SYDVKM. CDR3 sequence reads: CASSLPGTVISPLHF. The CDR3 nucleotides are TGTGCCAGCAGTTTACCCGGGACAGTGATCTCACCCCTCCACTTT.

V gene TRBV6-5 combines with J gene TRBJ1-1; no reliable D call. The V gene lost 3 bases and the J gene lost 6 bases, with 5 bases spanning the gap. The germline V gene has CDR1 MNHEY and CDR2 SVGAGI. The CDR3 is made up of 11 amino acids. The CDR3 here is CASSYAAEAFF. The CDR3 DNA reads as TGTGCCAGCAGTTATGCGGCTGAAGCTTTCTTT.

CDR3 in DNA: TGTGCCAGCATAGGGGGAACTATCTACGAGCAGTACTTC. It encodes CASIGGTIYEQYF. The rearrangement links TRBV2 to TRBJ2-7; a weak D match, TRBD1 (6 bases). CDR1 SNHLY and CDR2 FYNNEI come from the germline V gene. V shed 7 bases and J shed 3 bases, with 13 bases lying between them. The CDR3 spans 13 residues.

V is TRBV5-4 and J is TRBJ1-1; 9 nucleotides agree with TRBD1. Losses at the gene ends were 3 bases for V and 1 base for J; bases not matched to a gene: 4. The CDR3 has 15 amino acids. Germline values: CDR1 SGHNT, CDR2 YYREEE (reference sequence). This CDR3 is CASSWGTGTNTEAFF. The CDR3 DNA is TGTGCCAGCAGCTGGGGGACAGGGACGAACACTGAAGCTTTCTTT.

J is TRBJ1-2 and V is TRBV29-1; no firm D call. The germline gives CDR1 SQVTM, CDR2 ANQGSEA. The CDR3 is 12 residues long. The V and J ends lost 7 bases and 8 bases respectively, with 17 bases between them. The CDR3 coding sequence is TGCAGCGGGGAAATCCGACTAGGGGGCTACACCTTC. Residues: CSGEIRLGGYTF.

The chain combines TRBV4-2 with TRBJ1-4; 9 bases line up with TRBD1. In germline, CDR1 is LGHNA, CDR2 YNFKEQ. J gave up 8 bases and V 4 bases, and 5 bases lay outside the gene matches. CDR3 length: 14 residues. The CDR3 loop is CASSPGTGNEKLFF. The CDR3 nucleotides read TGTGCCAGCAGCCCTGGGACAGGGAACGAAAAACTGTTTTTT.

This sequence joins TRBV6-1 and TRBJ2-5; TRBD2 agrees at 10 bases. The germline gives CDR1 MNHNS, CDR2 SASEGT. The CDR3 covers 14 residues. The ends lost 3 bases at V and 5 bases at J; junction bases unmatched: 3. CDR3 sequence: CASSDGAGGETQYF. For the CDR3, the DNA is TGTGCCAGCAGTGACGGAGCGGGAGGGGAGACCCAGTACTTC.

The J gene is TRBJ2-1, the V gene TRBV4-1, with a weak D call TRBD1 (6 bases). This CDR3 comprises 15 residues. Germline CDR1 MGHRA, CDR2 YSYEKL. V was trimmed by 2 bases and J by 5 bases, leaving 13 bases between them. CDR3 loop: CASSQLIAGDNEQFF. CDR3 coding DNA: TGCGCCAGCAGCCAACTTATAGCAGGGGACAATGAGCAGTTCTTC.

The chain uses TRBV19 and TRBJ1-1; tentatively, D is TRBD1 (5 bases). The CDR3 loop spans 15 amino acids. Trimming removed 10 bases at V and 0 bases at J, with 18 bases between. The germline gives CDR1 LNHDA, CDR2 SQIVND (reference sequence). The CDR3 is CATSPLGGMNTEAFF. Here the CDR3 DNA reads TGTGCCACCTCCCCCCTCGGGGGAATGAACACTGAAGCTTTCTTT.

The genes are TRBV29-1 and TRBJ1-1; a possible D gene is TRBD1 (6 bases). The germline V gene has CDR1 SQVTM and CDR2 ANQGSEA. Trimming removed 5 bases from V and 2 bases from J, with 15 bases in between. The CDR3 runs to 14 residues. This CDR3 is CSVNRGGVNTEAFF. CDR3 coding DNA: TGCAGCGTTAATAGGGGGGGTGTTAACACTGAAGCTTTCTTT.

The chain joins TRBV27 to TRBJ1-4; 7 nucleotides align to TRBD1. V dropped 6 bases and J dropped 5; count of bases not matched to a gene: 12. The CDR3 totals 16 residues. Germline loops: CDR1 MNHEY, CDR2 SMNVEV (reference sequence). The CDR3 DNA reads as TGTGCCAGCAGCAAACTACGGGACAGAAGGAATGAAAAACTGTTTTTT. Its protein is CASSKLRDRRNEKLFF.

CDR3 bases: TGTGCCAGCAGCGTAGCCCTAGGGGGAAGGGGAGATACGCAGTATTTT. Its translation is CASSVALGGRGDTQYF. The chain combines TRBV9 with TRBJ2-3, with D perhaps matching TRBD1 (6 bases). With 0 bases removed from V and 5 bases from J, the gap between germline ends came to 16 bases. This CDR3 comprises 16 residues. The germline V gene has CDR1 SGDLS and CDR2 YYNGEE.

This chain connects TRBV4-1 to TRBJ2-3, with 13 bases aligning to TRBD2. The V and J ends lost 4 bases and 7 bases, in that order; junction bases with no gene match: 5. Germline V gene data show CDR1 as MGHRA and CDR2 as YSYEKL. This CDR3 has 15 amino acids. The chain's CDR3 is CASSLRLAGGYTQYF. For the CDR3, the DNA is TGCGCCAGCAGCCTGCGACTAGCGGGGGGTTATACGCAGTATTTT.

V usage is TRBV2 and J usage is TRBJ2-1; TRBD2 agrees at 7 bases. The CDR3 has 12 residues. Germline values: CDR1 SNHLY, CDR2 FYNNEI. The trim removed 5 bases at V and 9 bases at J, leaving 4 bases unmatched. CDR3 amino acids: CASSLTGGEQFF. The CDR3 DNA is TGTGCCAGCAGTCTCACGGGAGGTGAGCAGTTCTTC.

The CDR3 loop reads CASSFRPRIRSEAFF. The CDR3 nucleotides are TGTGCCAGCAGTTTTCGCCCTCGTATAAGGAGTGAAGCTTTCTTT. The chain employs TRBV25-1 and TRBJ1-1; D uncertain. Trimming stripped 5 bases from V and 7 bases from J, with 20 bases between. This CDR3 region has 15 residues. CDR1 is MGHDK, CDR2 SYGVNS, per germline.

Regarding this clone: Other DNA sequences within the sample encode an identical CDR3. The chain has TRBV19 and TRBJ2-7; TRBD2 agrees at 9 bases. Germline values: CDR1 LNHDA, CDR2 SQIVND (reference sequence). The ends lost 3 bases at V and 2 bases at J; junction bases unmatched: 2. The CDR3 sequence is 14 residues long. CDR3 protein: CASSILAGAYEQYF. The DNA of the CDR3 is TGTGCCAGTAGTATTTTAGCGGGAGCCTACGAGCAGTACTTC.

The chain joins TRBV6-1 to TRBJ2-7; D is possibly TRBD1 (5 bases). The CDR3 length is 14 residues. V lost 0 bases to trimming and J lost 3 bases, with 9 bases between them. Germline V lookup: CDR1 MNHNS, CDR2 SASEGT. CDR3 coding DNA: TGTGCCAGCAGTGAAGCTCACAGGCACTACGAGCAGTACTTC. Its translation: CASSEAHRHYEQYF.